The sequence of this T cell receptor beta chain was determined in a study of a mutant IDH1 vaccine in newly diagnosed glioma. The method was immunoSEQ multiplex PCR; TCRdb's version includes in-frame clones alone and lacks a portion of them. The sample has approximately 62,000 clones; 70% to 90% are singletons. As concerns this clone: Its antigen is as yet unknown.

V dropped 6 bases and J dropped 0; count of bases not matched to a gene: 5. Germline assignment: CDR1 LNHDA and CDR2 SQIVND (reference sequence). The CDR3 has 15 amino acids. Regarding time point: week 23, last vaccination. Vaccination comprised doses that each held 300 ug of mutant IDH1 20-mer peptide, plus topical imiquimod. Sequencing was performed on PBMCs, taken from a glioma patient whose treatment included an IDH1 peptide vaccine. The rearrangement joins TRBV19 to TRBJ1-2; 9 bases agree with TRBD1. The sequence was obtained from a man aged 25-40 years with glioma. CDR3 nucleotide sequence: TGTGCCAGTAGAACAGGGGGCCCTTCTAACTATGGCTACACCTTC. Residues: CASRTGGPSNYGYTF.